Below, 19 T cell receptor beta chains from the same sample are listed, as sequenced in a study of shared clonotypes between healthy human individuals. Naive CD8 isolation took CD45RO-negative cells positively selected for CCR7 and excluded terminally differentiated effector memory CD45RA+ cells. TCRdb's table, derived via immunoSEQ multiplex PCR, lists solely in-frame clones and lacks some. The table shows about 550,000 clones, with roughly 96% occurring only once. The specimen was naive CD8+ T cells sorted from blood. The receptor set was obtained from a woman in her 30s in good health.

The V gene is TRBV7-2, the J gene TRBJ2-7; the match to TRBD2 covers 8 bases. Germline V CDR1 and CDR2: SGHTA, FQGNSA. The CDR3 covers 16 residues. V shed 4 bases and J 2 bases; nucleotides not matched to a gene: 10. CDR3 sequence: CASSSPLAEHPYEQYF. The CDR3 nucleotides are TGTGCCAGCAGCTCTCCACTAGCGGAGCATCCCTACGAGCAGTACTTC.

This clone has a handful of counts. CDR3 nucleotides: TGTGCCAGCAGTGAGGGTACAGGGGGCTGGCAGCCCCAGCATTTT. Translation gives CASSEGTGGWQPQHF. The V call is TRBV2, the J call TRBJ1-5; 9 bases line up with TRBD1. This CDR3 has 15 residues. With 3 bases clipped from V and 7 bases from J, the junction kept 7 bases outside the gene matches. Germline-derived CDR1 and CDR2 are SNHLY and FYNNEI.

This chain links TRBV28 with TRBJ2-1, with a possible D match to TRBD1 (5 bases). V lost 6 bases, J lost 8 bases, and 20 bases lay in between. There are 15 residues in the CDR3. Germline V lookup: CDR1 MDHEN, CDR2 SYDVKM. In DNA form, the CDR3 reads TGTGCCAGCAGGGCCGACAGAGCTAGTTCGGATGAGCAGTTCTTC. It is translated as CASRADRASSDEQFF. Full variable domain (remainder filled in from reference TRBV28 and TRBJ2-1): DVKVTQSSRYLVKRTGEKVFLECVQDMDHENMFWYRQDPGLGLRLIYFSYDVKMKEKGDIPEGYSVSREKKERFSLILESASTNQTSMYLCASRADRASSDEQFFGPGTRLTVL.

The genes are TRBV27 and TRBJ1-1, with D maybe TRBD1 (6 bases). With 2 bases removed from V and 6 bases from J, the gap between germline ends came to 13 bases. This CDR3 is 14 amino acids long. Germline values: CDR1 MNHEY, CDR2 SMNVEV (reference sequence). The chain's CDR3 is CASSLGPTGSEAFF. CDR3 bases: TGTGCCAGCAGTTTAGGCCCCACAGGGTCTGAAGCTTTCTTT.

The chain links TRBV19 to TRBJ1-4; D not resolved. Looked up from germline, CDR1 is LNHDA and CDR2 is SQIVND (reference sequence). The CDR3 is 16 amino acids. V was trimmed by 5 bases and J by 6 bases, leaving 19 bases between them. The CDR3 region has the DNA TGTGCCAGTAGTCCGGCGAGGGAGGGCGTCGATGAAAAACTGTTTTTT. Amino acids: CASSPAREGVDEKLFF.

The chain employs TRBV10-2 and TRBJ2-7, with D unclear. Germline CDR1 reads WSHSY; CDR2 reads SAAADI. This CDR3 comprises 14 residues. Trimming took 0 bases from V and 3 from J, leaving 9 bases between them. This CDR3 is CASSESRWGYEQYF. CDR3 in DNA: TGCGCCAGCAGTGAGTCTAGATGGGGCTACGAGCAGTACTTC.

This chain joins TRBV5-6 and TRBJ1-5; D is possibly TRBD1 (5 bases). The CDR3 runs 14 residues. Trimming took 3 bases from V and 1 from J, leaving 8 bases between them. The V gene's germline CDR1 is SGHDT and CDR2 YYEEEE. The DNA of the CDR3 is TGTGCCAGCAGCTCCGAGGGGAGCAATCAGCCCCAGCATTTT. This encodes CASSSEGSNQPQHF.

V gene TRBV6-6 combines with J gene TRBJ2-5, with 11 bases aligning to TRBD1. TRBJ2-7 matches the DNA end more closely, so the J call is doubtful. CDR3 size: 13 residues. The V gene's germline CDR1 is MNHNY and CDR2 SVGAGI (reference sequence). CDR3 DNA: TGTGCCAGCAGTCCCGGGACAGGGGGCGAGCAGTACTTC. Its protein product is CASSPGTGGEQYF.

The genes are TRBV11-2 and TRBJ2-7; 8 positions agree with TRBD2. J lost 7 bases, V lost 0 bases, and 5 bases had no gene match. The germline V gene has CDR1 SGHAT and CDR2 FQNNGV. This CDR3 is 14 amino acids long. CDR3 protein: CASSLEAGAREQYF. CDR3 nucleotides: TGTGCCAGCAGCTTAGAAGCGGGGGCACGGGAGCAGTACTTC.

This chain connects TRBV27 to TRBJ2-2; D is ambiguous. This CDR3 region has 12 residues. V was cut by 5 bases and J by 2 bases, with 3 bases left in between. Germline loops: CDR1 MNHEY, CDR2 SMNVEV (reference sequence). DNA for the CDR3: TGTGCCAGCAGTGGCAACACCGGGGAGCTGTTTTTT. Encoded protein: CASSGNTGELFF.

Only one count was recorded for this clone. J is TRBJ2-3 and V is TRBV10-2; possible D gene TRBD2, 6 bases. The CDR3 has 17 residues. Germline V gene sequence: CDR1 WSHSY, CDR2 SAAADI. V was clipped by 0 bases and J by 0 bases, with 13 bases between them. The chain's CDR3 is CASSESRGGVSTDTQYF. For the CDR3, the DNA is TGCGCCAGCAGTGAGTCGAGAGGCGGGGTTAGCACAGATACGCAGTATTTT.

The chain uses TRBV6-1 and TRBJ2-7; D gene uncertain. Germline assignment: CDR1 MNHNS and CDR2 SASEGT. Trimming stripped 3 bases from V and 2 bases from J, with 14 bases between. The CDR3 is 15 amino acids. DNA of the CDR3: TGTGCCAGCAGTGAGGTAGCTTATCAGACCTACGAGCAGTACTTC. Translation: CASSEVAYQTYEQYF.

The chain links TRBV6-6 to TRBJ2-7; D is ambiguous. The CDR3 extends over 11 amino acids. The germline gives CDR1 MNHNY, CDR2 SVGAGI (reference sequence). V lost 9 bases and J lost 5, with 11 bases in between. CDR3 loop: CASHSWNEQYF. The CDR3, as DNA: TGTGCCAGTCACTCCTGGAACGAGCAGTACTTC.

This chain joins TRBV27 and TRBJ2-1; D perhaps matches TRBD1 (5 bases). Germline CDR1 MNHEY, CDR2 SMNVEV (reference sequence). The CDR3 loop spans 15 amino acids. Trimming left V 7 bases short and J 2 bases short, with 15 bases between. For the CDR3, the DNA is TGTGCCAGCACCATGCAGGGAAGCCCCTACAATGAGCAGTTCTTC. Protein: CASTMQGSPYNEQFF.

The rearrangement links TRBV4-1 to TRBJ2-3; D assignment may be TRBD1 or TRBD2 (5 bases each). Trimming cost V 4 bases and J 1 base, with 12 bases left between them. Germline V gene lookup returns CDR1 MGHRA and CDR2 YSYEKL. The CDR3 length is 15 residues. CDR3 region: CASSPDGGGTDTQYF. Written as DNA, the CDR3 is TGCGCCAGCAGCCCCGATGGGGGAGGCACAGATACGCAGTATTTT.

The V gene is TRBV28, the J gene TRBJ2-2; D is undetermined. Between the trimmed V and J ends, which lost 9 bases and 5 bases, there was a span of 7 bases. The length of the CDR3 is 11 residues. Per germline, CDR1 MDHEN and CDR2 SYDVKM. The CDR3 DNA is TGTGCCAGTTCAGTTACCGGGGAGCTGTTTTTT. Protein product: CASSVTGELFF.

The table lists this clone with a count of one. This same CDR3 is encoded by further DNA sequences in the sample. The V call is TRBV19, the J call TRBJ1-1, with D uncertain. V gave up 3 bases and J gave up 1 base, with 6 bases separating them. Looked up from germline, CDR1 is LNHDA and CDR2 is SQIVND (reference sequence). This CDR3 has 13 amino acids. The CDR3 reads CASSIEGNTEAFF. Here the CDR3 DNA reads TGTGCCAGTAGTATTGAGGGGAACACTGAAGCTTTCTTT.

The chain joins TRBV28 to TRBJ1-1; 7 nucleotides agree with TRBD1. J gave up 3 bases and V 8 bases, and 12 bases lay outside the gene matches. Germline CDR1 MDHEN, CDR2 SYDVKM. The CDR3 totals 15 residues. In DNA form, the CDR3 reads TGTGCCAGCGAACCAAATGGACAGGCCTACACTGAAGCTTTCTTT. Its protein is CASEPNGQAYTEAFF. Based on the CDR3 plus reference TRBV28 and TRBJ1-1, the full variable domain is DVKVTQSSRYLVKRTGEKVFLECVQDMDHENMFWYRQDPGLGLRLIYFSYDVKMKEKGDIPEGYSVSREKKERFSLILESASTNQTSMYLCASEPNGQAYTEAFFGQGTRLTVV.

The chain links TRBV7-9 to TRBJ2-1; D remains unclear. Trimming left V 6 bases short and J 8 bases short, with 14 bases between. The CDR3 has 13 amino acids. Germline V gene data show CDR1 as SEHNR and CDR2 as FQNEAQ (reference sequence). CDR3 coding DNA: TGTGCCAGCAGTAGGACCCCCGGAGATGAGCAGTTCTTC. Protein product: CASSRTPGDEQFF.